The 28 T cell receptor beta chains below were found in one sample sequenced in a study of CD8+ T cells in alopecia areata. Isolated RNA was reverse transcribed into cDNA used as the sequencing template. This table comes from immunoSEQ multiplex PCR, and its TCRdb copy is limited to in-frame clones, with some not included. The sample has 150,000 to 200,000 clones, 60% seen once. Treatment in this sample: oral pan-JAK inhibitor, 5-10 mg twice daily. Sequenced material: CD4+ T cells sorted from blood, taken at week 24, from a patient treated with tofacitinib. The receptors were sampled from a human donor with alopecia areata.

In this sample, this clone turned up once. The chain employs TRBV13 and TRBJ1-5; D unresolved. The germline CDR1 and CDR2 sequences are PRHDT and FYEKMQ (reference sequence). Between the trimmed V and J ends, which lost 3 bases and 4 bases, there was a span of 10 bases. The CDR3 has 14 amino acids. The CDR3: CASSFRGGNQPQHF. The CDR3, as DNA: TGTGCCAGCAGCTTTCGTGGAGGGAATCAGCCCCAGCATTTT.

The chain employs TRBV25-1 and TRBJ2-5, with 8 bases lining up with TRBD2. The J segment lost 4 bases and the V segment lost 4 bases, leaving 5 bases of the junction unmatched. The germline V gene encodes CDR1 MGHDK and CDR2 SYGVNS. There are 14 residues in the CDR3. This CDR3 reads CASSGGGGRETQYF. The DNA for the CDR3 is TGTGCCAGCAGTGGCGGCGGGGGGCGAGAGACCCAGTACTTC.

This clone was seen a handful of times. The rearrangement links TRBV29-1 to TRBJ2-3, with TRBD2 matching 7 bases. Germline CDR1 reads SQVTM; CDR2 reads ANQGSEA. The CDR3 contains 14 residues. V trimming: 4 bases; J trimming: 1 base; junction bases outside the gene matches: 5. The CDR3 nucleotides are TGCAGCGTTGCGCGGGGGTCGGGCACAGATACGCAGTATTTT. This encodes CSVARGSGTDTQYF.

In nucleotides, the CDR3 is TGTGCCAGTTCGCCCTCAGGGGCTGGGGCCAACGTCCTGACTTTC. Encoded protein: CASSPSGAGANVLTF. The rearrangement uses TRBV25-1 and TRBJ2-6; TRBD1 is a possible D gene (6 bases). V was cut by 9 bases and J by 2 bases, with 14 bases left in between. CDR1 is MGHDK, CDR2 SYGVNS, per germline. The CDR3 is 15 amino acids.

This clone was found many times. The gene calls are TRBV5-4 and TRBJ1-1; D not resolved. V lost 3 bases, J lost 5 bases, and 11 bases lay in between. Per germline, CDR1 SGHNT and CDR2 YYREEE (reference sequence). This CDR3 has 13 residues. The CDR3 spells CASSSYGRTEAFF. CDR3 sequence (DNA): TGTGCCAGCAGCTCGTACGGACGGACTGAAGCTTTCTTT.

This clone was picked up a small number of times. The rearrangement uses TRBV29-1 and TRBJ1-1; D is uncertain. CDR3 length equals 12 residues. Germline V gene data show CDR1 as SQVTM and CDR2 as ANQGSEA. Trimming cost V 1 base and J 11 bases, with 14 bases left between them. CDR3 bases: TGCAGCGTTGAAGTTAACGAAAAGGCCGCTTTCTTT. Translating it yields CSVEVNEKAAFF.

The rearrangement joins TRBV5-1 to TRBJ2-5, with 14 bases aligning to TRBD2. Germline V lookup: CDR1 SGHRS, CDR2 YFSETQ. V lost 2 bases, J lost 2 bases, and 8 bases stayed unmatched. There are 18 residues in the CDR3. The DNA for the CDR3 is TGCGCCAGCAGCTTCGGACTAGCGGGGGGAGCCCCTCAAGAGACCCAGTACTTC. Its protein is CASSFGLAGGAPQETQYF.

This clone appeared a single time. No conserved phenylalanine or tryptophan ends this CDR3, so it is likely a read error. This sequence joins TRBV30 and TRBJ2-7, with TRBD1 matching over 8 bases. Per germline, CDR1 GTSNPN and CDR2 SVGIG (reference sequence). The CDR3 runs to 14 residues. Losses at the gene ends were 4 bases for V and 2 bases for J; bases not matched to a gene: 7. The CDR3 DNA reads as TGTGCCTGGAATGGCCGGGACAGGACCTACGAGCAGTACCTC. Its protein is CAWNGRDRTYEQYL.

The J gene is TRBJ1-5, the V gene TRBV9; TRBD1 matches at 10 bases. The V segment lost 3 bases and the J segment 3 bases; nucleotides outside the gene matches: 3. The CDR3 runs to 15 residues. Per germline, CDR1 SGDLS and CDR2 YYNGEE. For the CDR3, the DNA is TGTGCCAGCAGCGGGGGGACAGGGGCCAATCAGCCCCAGCATTTT. Translation: CASSGGTGANQPQHF. The full variable domain, its missing parts supplied by reference TRBV9 and TRBJ1-5, is DSGVTQTPKHLITATGQRVTLRCSPRSGDLSVYWYQQSLDQGLQFLIQYYNGEERAKGNILERFSAQQFPDLHSELNLSSLELGDSALYFCASSGGTGANQPQHFGDGTRLSIL.

The chain employs TRBV27 and TRBJ1-5, with 7 nucleotides matching TRBD1. V was pared by 3 bases and J by 5 bases, with 4 bases of the junction left unmatched. Germline-derived CDR1 and CDR2 are MNHEY and SMNVEV (reference sequence). This CDR3 spans 14 amino acids. The CDR3 region is CASSFDRAHQPQHF. The DNA for the CDR3 is TGTGCCAGCAGTTTCGACAGGGCCCATCAGCCCCAGCATTTT.

The genes are TRBV25-1 and TRBJ2-1; TRBD1 agrees at 7 bases. This CDR3 is built from 18 residues. The germline V gene encodes CDR1 MGHDK and CDR2 SYGVNS. The V gene end was trimmed by 2 bases and the J gene end by 4 bases; junction bases not matched to a gene: 14. In DNA form, the CDR3 reads TGTGCCAGCAGTGAACCGCCCGGCGGCCAGGGGGTATACAATGAGCAGTTCTTC. Translated: CASSEPPGGQGVYNEQFF.

The chain links TRBV29-1 to TRBJ2-1; D not resolved. With 6 bases removed from V and 5 bases from J, the gap between germline ends came to 14 bases. The length of the CDR3 is 13 residues. Germline V gene data show CDR1 as SQVTM and CDR2 as ANQGSEA. The CDR3: CSVALRFHNEQFF. As DNA, the CDR3 is TGCAGCGTCGCCCTACGGTTCCACAATGAGCAGTTCTTC.

V and J are TRBV9 and TRBJ2-1, with D unclear. CDR1 is SGDLS, CDR2 YYNGEE, per germline. Trimming took off 0 bases at V and 9 bases at J, with 13 bases between the two ends. This CDR3 comprises 14 residues. The CDR3 reads CASSVGPELGEQFF. The CDR3 DNA is TGTGCCAGCAGCGTAGGCCCCGAGCTGGGTGAGCAGTTCTTC. Combining the CDR3 with reference TRBV9 and TRBJ2-1 gives the whole variable domain DSGVTQTPKHLITATGQRVTLRCSPRSGDLSVYWYQQSLDQGLQFLIQYYNGEERAKGNILERFSAQQFPDLHSELNLSSLELGDSALYFCASSVGPELGEQFFGPGTRLTVL.

This clone was detected only a few times. The CDR3 loop reads CASFGTVIHYGYTF. CDR3 sequence (DNA): TGTGCCAGCTTCGGGACAGTGATACACTATGGCTACACCTTC. V usage is TRBV2 and J usage is TRBJ1-2; 7 bases align to TRBD1. The CDR3 is made up of 14 amino acids. CDR1 SNHLY and CDR2 FYNNEI come from the germline V gene. The V gene end was trimmed by 8 bases and the J gene end by 3 bases; junction bases not matched to a gene: 9.

V is TRBV5-1 and J is TRBJ2-3; D perhaps matches TRBD1 (6 bases). CDR3 length: 15 amino acids. CDR1 and CDR2 from the germline V gene are SGHRS and YFSETQ. The ends were cut back, 1 base at V and 3 bases at J, with 12 bases in the middle. This CDR3 reads CASSLLGGATDTQYF. In nucleotides, the CDR3 is TGCGCCAGCAGCTTGTTAGGGGGTGCGACAGATACGCAGTATTTT. The complete variable domain, with remaining parts taken from reference TRBV5-1 and TRBJ2-3, reads KAGVTQTPRYLIKTRGQQVTLSCSPISGHRSVSWYQQTPGQGLQFLFEYFSETQRNKGNFPGRFSGRQFSNSRSEMNVSTLELGDSALYLCASSLLGGATDTQYFGPGTRLTVL.

This chain's CDR3 is CASSVGGTANTEAFF. For the CDR3, the DNA is TGTGCCAGCAGCGTAGGAGGGACGGCGAACACTGAAGCTTTCTTT. This chain joins TRBV9 and TRBJ1-1, with D possibly TRBD1 on 5 matching bases. The CDR3 has 15 amino acids. The germline V gene encodes CDR1 SGDLS and CDR2 YYNGEE. The germline V and J ends were trimmed by 0 bases and 1 base, with 10 bases remaining between them.

The V gene is TRBV30, the J gene TRBJ1-5; D remains unclear. The CDR3 has 12 amino acids. Germline loops: CDR1 GTSNPN, CDR2 SVGIG (reference sequence). V gave up 2 bases and J gave up 4 bases, with 6 bases separating them. Here the CDR3 DNA reads TGTGCCTGGAGTTCAGGAAATCAGCCCCAGCATTTT. Translated: CAWSSGNQPQHF.

This chain links TRBV6-4 with TRBJ1-6; D may be TRBD1 (5 bases). Germline V gene sequence: CDR1 MRHNA, CDR2 SNTAGT. V was shortened by 4 bases and J by 11 bases, with 15 bases between the two germline ends. The CDR3 contains 14 residues. The CDR3 coding sequence is TGTGCCAGCAGTGCCCACGGTCAGGGCACACCCCTCCACTTT. Its translation is CASSAHGQGTPLHF.

The chain is built from TRBV30 and TRBJ1-4; no reliable D call. Germline V gene lookup returns CDR1 GTSNPN and CDR2 SVGIG (reference sequence). Trimming stripped 0 bases from V and 4 bases from J, with 12 bases between. The CDR3 runs to 15 residues. The CDR3 is CAWSVRSAYNEKLFF. CDR3 coding DNA: TGTGCCTGGAGTGTACGATCAGCCTATAATGAAAAACTGTTTTTT.

The J gene is TRBJ2-2, the V gene TRBV5-1, with D tentatively TRBD2 (5 bases). CDR1 SGHRS and CDR2 YFSETQ come from the germline V gene. There are 14 residues in the CDR3. Trimming left V 1 base short and J 7 bases short, with 11 bases between. The CDR3 DNA is TGCGCCAGCAGCTTGCGGGGTGCTGGCGGGGAGCTGTTTTTT. This sequence encodes CASSLRGAGGELFF.

The chain is built from TRBV29-1 and TRBJ1-1; D is unresolved. The germline V and J ends were trimmed by 7 bases and 0 bases, with 9 bases remaining between them. There are 12 residues in the CDR3. The germline CDR1 and CDR2 sequences are SQVTM and ANQGSEA. In DNA, the CDR3 is TGCAGCGCAACAACCATGAACACTGAAGCTTTCTTT. Its translation is CSATTMNTEAFF.

This chain joins TRBV2 and TRBJ1-6, with D possibly being TRBD1 (5 bases). The CDR3 spans 14 residues. Trimming took off 6 bases at V and 10 bases at J, with 16 bases between the two ends. The germline CDR1 and CDR2 sequences are SNHLY and FYNNEI. CDR3 sequence (DNA): TGTGCCAGCAGAGGGGAGATAATGGGCTCACCCCTCCACTTT. Its protein product is CASRGEIMGSPLHF.

The chain recombines TRBV11-2 with TRBJ2-3; no clear D. Per the germline V gene, CDR1 is SGHAT and CDR2 is FQNNGV. This CDR3 comprises 12 residues. V lost 5 bases, J lost 2 bases, and 5 bases lay in between. CDR3 residues: CASSQITDTQYF. In nucleotides, the CDR3 is TGTGCCAGCAGCCAGATCACAGATACGCAGTATTTT.

This chain joins TRBV18 and TRBJ1-2; D is unclear. Germline loops: CDR1 KGHSH, CDR2 LQKENI. The germline V and J ends were trimmed by 5 bases and 0 bases, with 13 bases remaining between them. This CDR3 has 15 amino acids. As DNA, the CDR3 is TGTGCCAGCTCAGCTTCAGACCTAGCTAACTATGGCTACACCTTC. It specifies CASSASDLANYGYTF.

The chain recombines TRBV4-3 with TRBJ2-7; TRBD1 agrees at 9 bases. CDR3 length equals 15 residues. V dropped 1 base and J dropped 3; count of bases not matched to a gene: 4. Looked up from germline, CDR1 is LGHNA and CDR2 is YSLEER. In DNA, the CDR3 is TGCGCCAGCAGCCAAGCCGGGACAGGGCTCTACGAGCAGTACTTC. It translates to CASSQAGTGLYEQYF.

The chain carries TRBV27 and TRBJ1-2, with a possible D match to TRBD1 (5 bases). The CDR3 is 16 amino acids. Per germline, CDR1 MNHEY and CDR2 SMNVEV (reference sequence). Between the trimmed V and J ends, which lost 6 bases and 8 bases, there was a span of 25 bases. The CDR3: CASSIWGGRGPSGYTF. For the CDR3, the DNA is TGTGCCAGCAGCATCTGGGGGGGTCGAGGGCCATCCGGCTACACCTTC.

The chain links TRBV7-6 to TRBJ2-5, with D uncertain. The CDR3 totals 14 residues. V shed 6 bases and J shed 1 base, with 12 bases lying between them. From germline, CDR1 is SGHVS and CDR2 FNYEAQ. CDR3 residues: CASSPTSFQETQYF. CDR3 nucleotides: TGTGCCAGCAGTCCCACATCTTTCCAAGAGACCCAGTACTTC.

The chain joins TRBV30 to TRBJ2-5, with unresolved D. CDR1 and CDR2 from the germline V gene are GTSNPN and SVGIG (reference sequence). The CDR3 is 11 amino acids. The V end lost 2 bases, the J end lost 5 bases, and 6 bases lay between the germline ends. The CDR3 coding sequence is TGTGCCTGGAGTCCGCGGGAGACCCAGTACTTC. Translating it yields CAWSPRETQYF.